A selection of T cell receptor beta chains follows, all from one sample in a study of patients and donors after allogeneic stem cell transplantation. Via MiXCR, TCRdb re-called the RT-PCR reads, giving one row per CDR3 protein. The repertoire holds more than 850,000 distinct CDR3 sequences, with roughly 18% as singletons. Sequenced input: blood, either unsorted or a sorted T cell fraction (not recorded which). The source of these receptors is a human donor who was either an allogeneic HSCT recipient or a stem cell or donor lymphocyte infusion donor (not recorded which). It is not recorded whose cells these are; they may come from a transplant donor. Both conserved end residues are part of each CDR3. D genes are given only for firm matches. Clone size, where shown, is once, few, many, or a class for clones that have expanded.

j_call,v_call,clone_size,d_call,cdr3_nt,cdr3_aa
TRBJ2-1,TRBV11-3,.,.,TGTGCCAGCAGCCGGCCTCCGCGATACAATGAGCAGTTCTTC,CASSRPPRYNEQFF
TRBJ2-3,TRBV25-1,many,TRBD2,TGTGCCAGCAGTGAGCTAGCGGGGGGGAGCACAGATACGCAGTATTTT,CASSELAGGSTDTQYF
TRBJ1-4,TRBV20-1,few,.,TGCAGTGCTAGAGGCGGAGGAAGTGAAAAACTGTTTTTT,CSARGGGSEKLFF
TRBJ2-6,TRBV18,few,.,TGTGCCAGCTCACCATTGGGTCCTGGGGCCAACGTCCTGACTTTC,CASSPLGPGANVLTF
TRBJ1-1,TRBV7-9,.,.,TGTGCCAGCAGCTTGTTACGGCCAGCGATTCTGAACACTGAAGCTTTCTTT,CASSLLRPAILNTEAFF
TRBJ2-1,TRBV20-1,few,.,TGCAGTGCGGAACCAGACAATGAGCAGTTCTTC,CSAEPDNEQFF
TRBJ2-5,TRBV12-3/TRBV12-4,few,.,TGTGCCAGCAGTTTAATCTGGGGCGACCAGTACTTC,CASSLIWGDQYF
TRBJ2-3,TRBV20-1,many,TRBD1,TGCAGGGACAGGGATGGCACAGATACGCAGTATTTT,CRDRDGTDTQYF
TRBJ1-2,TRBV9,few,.,TGTGCCAGCAGCGTACTTAACTATGGCTACACCTTC,CASSVLNYGYTF
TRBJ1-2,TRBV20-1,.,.,TGCAGTGCTAACCTGGGACAAGAAAACTATGGCTACACCTTC,CSANLGQENYGYTF
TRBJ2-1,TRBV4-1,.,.,TGCGCCAGCAGCCAGCTTTCTCCTTCGGGACAAGAGCAGTTCTTC,CASSQLSPSGQEQFF
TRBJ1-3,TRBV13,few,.,TGTGCCAGCAGCCACGCGGCAGACTACCCCTCTGGAAACACCATATATTTT,CASSHAADYPSGNTIYF
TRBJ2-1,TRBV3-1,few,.,TGTGCCAGCAGCCCCCCCCCAGGACAGAGCTCCTACAATGAGCAGTTCTTC,CASSPPPGQSSYNEQFF
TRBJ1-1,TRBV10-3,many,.,TGTGCCATCAGAAATACCCACAGGGACCGCGCTGAAGCTTTCTTT,CAIRNTHRDRAEAFF
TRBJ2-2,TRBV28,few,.,TGTGCCAGCAGTCCCCCGAGCGCGAACACCGGGGAGCTGTTTTTT,CASSPPSANTGELFF
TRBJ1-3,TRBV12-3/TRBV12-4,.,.,TGTGCCAGCAATAAGGATACAGGGAAAGGGTCTGGAAACACCATATATTTT,CASNKDTGKGSGNTIYF
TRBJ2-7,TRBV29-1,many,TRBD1,TGCAGCGCGACAGGGAGCTACGAGCAGTACTTC,CSATGSYEQYF
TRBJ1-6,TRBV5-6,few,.,TGTGCCAGCAGCTTGGATATCTATAATTCACCCCTCCACTTT,CASSLDIYNSPLHF
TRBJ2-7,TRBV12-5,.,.,TGTGCTAGTGGTTTGGTAGGAGGGGGTCTCTACGAGCAGTACTTC,CASGLVGGGLYEQYF